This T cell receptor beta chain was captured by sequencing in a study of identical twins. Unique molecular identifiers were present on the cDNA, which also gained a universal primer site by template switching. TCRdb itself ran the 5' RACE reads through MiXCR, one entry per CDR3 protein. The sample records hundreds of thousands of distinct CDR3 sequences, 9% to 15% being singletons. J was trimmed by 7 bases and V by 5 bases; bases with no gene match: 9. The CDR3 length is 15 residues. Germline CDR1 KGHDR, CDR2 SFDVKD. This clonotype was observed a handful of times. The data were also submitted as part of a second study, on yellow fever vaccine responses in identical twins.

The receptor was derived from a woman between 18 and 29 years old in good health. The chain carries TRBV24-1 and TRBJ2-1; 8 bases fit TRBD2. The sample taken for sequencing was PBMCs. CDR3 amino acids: CATSVGSAGGNEQFF. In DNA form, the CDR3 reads TGTGCCACCAGTGTAGGGTCGGCGGGGGGAAATGAGCAGTTCTTC.